The rows below give T cell receptor beta chains drawn from one sample of a study of blood T cell repertoires in COVID-19. TCRdb keeps only in-frame clones here, not all; method: immunoSEQ multiplex PCR. The profile shows approximately 190,000 clones, roughly 89% of them singletons. Sequences were obtained from PBMCs or T cells enriched from blood (not recorded which). The receptors originated from a woman aged 25-40 years who had been exposed to COVID-19. Each CDR3 is given with its conserved first and last residue. D genes are given only for firm matches. For some rows the clone size is stated as once, few or many, or as a class when expanded; others skip it.

V	size	D	J	CDR3	DNA
TRBV6-5	NA	NA	TRBJ1-1	CASSYKQTEAFF	TGTGCCAGCAGTTACAAACAGACTGAAGCTTTCTTT
TRBV2	NA	NA	TRBJ2-3	CASSEGPSPTDTQYF	TGTGCCAGCAGTGAGGGCCCGAGCCCCACAGATACGCAGTATTTT
TRBV19	few	NA	TRBJ1-1	CASGPGGTEAFF	TGTGCCAGTGGGCCCGGGGGGACTGAAGCTTTCTTT
TRBV7-3	NA	TRBD2	TRBJ2-2	CASSLTSGVTGELFF	TGTGCCAGCAGCTTGACTAGCGGGGTCACCGGGGAGCTGTTTTTT
TRBV29-1	NA	TRBD1	TRBJ2-7	CSVTGTGVSYEQYF	TGCAGCGTAACAGGGACAGGGGTCTCGTACGAGCAGTACTTC
TRBV18	NA	TRBD1	TRBJ1-5	CASSPEQGINQPQHF	TGTGCCAGCTCACCGGAACAGGGGATCAATCAGCCCCAGCATTTT
TRBV13	few	NA	TRBJ1-1	CASSLGQGDTEAFF	TGTGCCAGCAGCTTAGGGCAGGGCGACACTGAAGCTTTCTTT
TRBV2	NA	NA	TRBJ1-5	CASEWEPNQPQHF	TGTGCCAGCGAGTGGGAGCCCAATCAGCCCCAGCATTTT
TRBV5-1	once	NA	TRBJ2-7	CASSLSFEQYF	TGCGCCAGCAGCTTGTCCTTCGAGCAGTACTTC
TRBV18	NA	NA	TRBJ1-1	CASSPPTANTEAFF	TGTGCCAGCTCACCACCCACAGCGAACACTGAAGCTTTCTTT
TRBV5-8	NA	TRBD2	TRBJ2-3	CASSLERGTSISDTQYF	TGTGCCAGCAGCTTGGAGCGCGGGACTAGTATTTCAGATACGCAGTATTTT
TRBV20-1	once	TRBD2	TRBJ2-1	CSARLAGGQFF	TGCAGTGCTAGACTAGCGGGGGGACAGTTCTTC
TRBV5-6	NA	NA	TRBJ1-6	CASSLGSSYNSPLHF	TGTGCCAGCAGCCTCGGGAGCTCCTATAATTCACCCCTCCACTTT
TRBV6-2/TRBV6-3	NA	TRBD1	TRBJ2-4	CASSRRDRENIQYF	TGTGCCAGCAGTAGAAGGGACAGAGAAAACATTCAGTACTTC
TRBV5-1	few	NA	TRBJ2-3	CASSPGGTQYF	TGCGCCAGCAGCCCCGGTGGTACGCAGTATTTT
TRBV5-1	NA	TRBD1	TRBJ1-3	CASSLEGQSSGNTIYF	TGCGCCAGCAGCTTGGAGGGACAGAGCTCTGGAAACACCATATATTTT
TRBV2	NA	TRBD2	TRBJ2-1	CASSGRLAGDEQFF	TGTGCCAGCAGTGGTCGACTAGCGGGGGATGAGCAGTTCTTC
TRBV30	NA	NA	TRBJ2-1	CAWTTQAGVGQFF	TGTGCCTGGACCACCCAAGCAGGGGTCGGGCAGTTCTTC
TRBV5-6	NA	TRBD1	TRBJ2-7	CASSLDRGLIFNYEQYF	TGTGCCAGCAGCTTGGACAGGGGGCTCATCTTCAACTACGAGCAGTACTTC
TRBV7-2	NA	NA	TRBJ1-3	CASREGTGNTIYF	TGTGCCAGCAGGGAGGGGACTGGAAACACCATATATTTT